The rows below give T cell receptor beta chains drawn from one sample of a study of molecular identifiers for immune sequencing clone quantification. TCRdb itself ran the PCR reads through MiXCR, one entry per CDR3 protein. The sample lists approximately 90,000 distinct CDR3 sequences, roughly 23% occurring once. Sequenced input: naive CD8+ T cells from blood, with Jurkat cell RNA spiked in. The source is a human donor in good health. Some libraries in this study had Jurkat cell RNA spiked in. Both conserved end residues are part of each CDR3. A D gene is named only where the DNA matches it firmly. Size values are once, few and many counts, or a class for expanded clones, and some rows have none.

j_gene: TRBJ2-7; abundance: few; d_gene: -; v_gene: TRBV7-2; CDR3aa: CASSSHGGLNYEQYF; CDR3nt: TGTGCCAGCAGCTCACACGGGGGCCTGAACTACGAGCAGTACTTC
j_gene: TRBJ2-7; abundance: many; d_gene: -; v_gene: TRBV29-1; CDR3aa: CSVVPGDDLNEQYF; CDR3nt: TGCAGCGTTGTGCCCGGGGACGACCTGAACGAGCAGTACTTC
j_gene: TRBJ2-2; abundance: many; d_gene: TRBD1; v_gene: TRBV20-1; CDR3aa: CSAIDRGLTGELFF; CDR3nt: TGCAGTGCTATAGACAGGGGGTTGACCGGGGAGCTGTTTTTT
j_gene: TRBJ1-5; abundance: few; d_gene: -; v_gene: TRBV7-9; CDR3aa: CASSLESLSNQPQHF; CDR3nt: TGTGCCAGCAGCTTGGAGTCACTAAGCAATCAGCCCCAGCATTTT
j_gene: TRBJ1-6; abundance: many; d_gene: TRBD1; v_gene: TRBV5-4; CDR3aa: CASSLGAGGGSPLHF; CDR3nt: TGTGCCAGCAGCTTGGGGGCAGGGGGAGGATCACCCCTCCACTTT
j_gene: TRBJ1-2; abundance: -; d_gene: -; v_gene: TRBV19; CDR3aa: CASSQTGIPDGYTF; CDR3nt: TGTGCCAGTAGCCAAACCGGGATACCGGACGGCTACACCTTC
j_gene: TRBJ2-1; abundance: many; d_gene: TRBD1; v_gene: TRBV20-1; CDR3aa: CSARPLGQVLSNEQFF; CDR3nt: TGCAGTGCTAGACCTCTAGGACAGGTCCTCTCAAATGAGCAGTTCTTC
j_gene: TRBJ1-2; abundance: -; d_gene: TRBD1; v_gene: TRBV28; CDR3aa: CASSLWGRTGDGYTF; CDR3nt: TGTGCCAGCAGTTTATGGGGCCGGACAGGAGATGGCTACACCTTC
j_gene: TRBJ2-1; abundance: many; d_gene: TRBD1; v_gene: TRBV30; CDR3aa: CAWSPGTGGFENEQFF; CDR3nt: TGTGCCTGGAGTCCCGGGACAGGGGGTTTCGAGAATGAGCAGTTCTTC
j_gene: TRBJ1-1; abundance: many; d_gene: -; v_gene: TRBV9; CDR3aa: CASSVGLGTFTEAFF; CDR3nt: TGTGCCAGCAGCGTAGGGTTAGGGACGTTCACTGAAGCTTTCTTT
j_gene: TRBJ2-2; abundance: -; d_gene: TRBD1; v_gene: TRBV2; CDR3aa: CASSWDRRATDGTGELFF; CDR3nt: TGTGCCAGCAGTTGGGACAGACGTGCCACCGATGGGACCGGGGAGCTGTTTTTT
j_gene: TRBJ1-1; abundance: many; d_gene: -; v_gene: TRBV7-6; CDR3aa: CASSLDMNTEAFF; CDR3nt: TGTGCCAGCAGCTTAGATATGAACACTGAAGCTTTCTTT
j_gene: TRBJ1-5; abundance: -; d_gene: -; v_gene: TRBV27; CDR3aa: CASSFRGSYQPQHF; CDR3nt: TGTGCCAGCAGTTTCAGGGGATCGTATCAGCCCCAGCATTTT
j_gene: TRBJ1-1; abundance: many; d_gene: -; v_gene: TRBV7-2; CDR3aa: CASSLVYLNTEAFF; CDR3nt: TGTGCCAGCAGCTTAGTGTACCTGAACACTGAAGCTTTCTTT
j_gene: TRBJ2-5; abundance: few; d_gene: TRBD2; v_gene: TRBV3-1; CDR3aa: CASSAAAGTSGTQETQYF; CDR3nt: TGTGCCAGCAGCGCCGCCGCCGGGACTAGCGGAACCCAAGAGACCCAGTACTTC
j_gene: TRBJ2-7; abundance: many; d_gene: -; v_gene: TRBV27; CDR3aa: CASSSGSSYEQYF; CDR3nt: TGTGCCAGCAGTTCTGGTAGCTCCTACGAGCAGTACTTC
j_gene: TRBJ2-5; abundance: few; d_gene: TRBD2; v_gene: TRBV7-9; CDR3aa: CASSPSGTSGGSEETQYF; CDR3nt: TGTGCCAGCAGCCCCTCCGGGACTAGCGGGGGGTCGGAAGAGACCCAGTACTTC
j_gene: TRBJ2-1; abundance: -; d_gene: -; v_gene: TRBV19; CDR3aa: CASTPGYGNEQFF; CDR3nt: TGTGCCAGTACCCCAGGCTACGGAAATGAGCAGTTCTTC
j_gene: TRBJ2-3; abundance: many; d_gene: TRBD2; v_gene: TRBV27; CDR3aa: CASSLGLAVSTDTQYF; CDR3nt: TGTGCCAGCAGTTTAGGACTAGCGGTTAGCACAGATACGCAGTATTTT
j_gene: TRBJ2-5; abundance: many; d_gene: -; v_gene: TRBV29-1; CDR3aa: CSVEDLTVQETQYF; CDR3nt: TGCAGCGTTGAAGATCTTACAGTCCAAGAGACCCAGTACTTC
j_gene: TRBJ1-1; abundance: many; d_gene: -; v_gene: TRBV27; CDR3aa: CASSWGAGTEAFF; CDR3nt: TGTGCCAGCAGTTGGGGTGCTGGGACTGAAGCTTTCTTT
j_gene: TRBJ2-7; abundance: -; d_gene: TRBD2; v_gene: TRBV27; CDR3aa: CASSYQGLGERRQYF; CDR3nt: TGTGCCAGCAGTTACCAGGGACTAGGGGAAAGGCGGCAGTACTTC
j_gene: TRBJ2-2; abundance: many; d_gene: TRBD1; v_gene: TRBV7-9; CDR3aa: CASSSTGEGTGELFF; CDR3nt: TGTGCCAGCAGCTCGACAGGGGAAGGCACCGGGGAGCTGTTTTTT
j_gene: TRBJ2-4; abundance: many; d_gene: -; v_gene: TRBV7-9; CDR3aa: CASSPRWGVDIQYF; CDR3nt: TGTGCCAGCAGCCCACGTTGGGGGGTTGACATTCAGTACTTC
j_gene: TRBJ1-6; abundance: few; d_gene: -; v_gene: TRBV27; CDR3aa: CASSPPRGGTNSPLHF; CDR3nt: TGTGCCAGCAGTCCCCCCCGGGGGGGGACTAATTCACCCCTCCACTTT
j_gene: TRBJ2-3; abundance: many; d_gene: -; v_gene: TRBV4-1; CDR3aa: CASSQVPGVADTQYF; CDR3nt: TGCGCCAGCAGCCAAGTACCCGGGGTTGCAGATACGCAGTATTTT
j_gene: TRBJ2-5; abundance: many; d_gene: -; v_gene: TRBV7-9; CDR3aa: CASSFFDSQETQYF; CDR3nt: TGTGCCAGCAGCTTTTTCGACAGCCAAGAGACCCAGTACTTC
j_gene: TRBJ2-1; abundance: -; d_gene: TRBD2; v_gene: TRBV7-6; CDR3aa: CASSNSGRPGYNEQFF; CDR3nt: TGTGCCAGCAGTAATAGCGGGAGGCCCGGATACAATGAGCAGTTCTTC
j_gene: TRBJ2-2; abundance: many; d_gene: TRBD2; v_gene: TRBV3-1; CDR3aa: CASSKLAGDTGELFF; CDR3nt: TGTGCCAGCAGCAAACTAGCGGGAGACACCGGGGAGCTGTTTTTT
j_gene: TRBJ2-5; abundance: few; d_gene: -; v_gene: TRBV25-1; CDR3aa: CASSGYLLETQYF; CDR3nt: TGTGCCAGCAGTGGCTACCTACTAGAGACCCAGTACTTC
j_gene: TRBJ2-7; abundance: few; d_gene: TRBD1; v_gene: TRBV7-9; CDR3aa: CASSEPGGVYEQYF; CDR3nt: TGTGCCAGCAGCGAACCAGGGGGAGTCTACGAGCAGTACTTC
j_gene: TRBJ1-5; abundance: -; d_gene: TRBD1; v_gene: TRBV27; CDR3aa: CASSYTGGNQPQHF; CDR3nt: TGTGCCAGCAGTTACACAGGGGGCAATCAGCCCCAGCATTTT
j_gene: TRBJ2-5; abundance: -; d_gene: TRBD1; v_gene: TRBV19; CDR3aa: CASSVGQGGETQYF; CDR3nt: TGTGCCAGTAGTGTGGGACAGGGGGGAGAGACCCAGTACTTC
j_gene: TRBJ1-5; abundance: many; d_gene: TRBD1; v_gene: TRBV4-1; CDR3aa: CASSQEPQGSGQPQHF; CDR3nt: TGCGCCAGCAGCCAGGAGCCACAGGGGAGCGGACAGCCCCAGCATTTT
j_gene: TRBJ2-2; abundance: many; d_gene: TRBD1; v_gene: TRBV5-1; CDR3aa: CASSPTGDGELFF; CDR3nt: TGCGCCAGCAGCCCTACAGGGGACGGGGAGCTGTTTTTT
j_gene: TRBJ2-3; abundance: -; d_gene: TRBD1; v_gene: TRBV27; CDR3aa: CASSWDRVGTDTQYF; CDR3nt: TGTGCCAGCAGTTGGGACAGGGTGGGCACAGATACGCAGTATTTT
j_gene: TRBJ1-5; abundance: many; d_gene: -; v_gene: TRBV4-3; CDR3aa: CASSQGRGIMEPQHF; CDR3nt: TGCGCCAGCAGCCAAGGACGGGGTATTATGGAGCCCCAGCATTTT
j_gene: TRBJ2-3; abundance: few; d_gene: TRBD1; v_gene: TRBV19; CDR3aa: CASSAGTATDTQYF; CDR3nt: TGTGCCAGTTCTGCCGGGACAGCCACAGATACGCAGTATTTT
j_gene: TRBJ2-1; abundance: many; d_gene: TRBD1; v_gene: TRBV7-7; CDR3aa: CASSPRDSSYNEQFF; CDR3nt: TGTGCCAGCAGCCCCAGGGACAGCTCCTACAATGAGCAGTTCTTC
j_gene: TRBJ2-2; abundance: few; d_gene: TRBD1; v_gene: TRBV27; CDR3aa: CASSPGQGKGELFF; CDR3nt: TGTGCCAGCAGCCCCGGACAGGGGAAGGGGGAGCTGTTTTTT
j_gene: TRBJ2-3; abundance: many; d_gene: TRBD2; v_gene: TRBV7-9; CDR3aa: CASTQWTSSGRISADTQYF; CDR3nt: TGTGCCAGCACCCAATGGACGTCTAGCGGGAGAATCTCGGCAGATACGCAGTATTTT
j_gene: TRBJ2-3; abundance: -; d_gene: -; v_gene: TRBV6-2/TRBV6-3; CDR3aa: CVSSYPPAQYF; CDR3nt: TGTGTTAGCAGTTACCCTCCTGCGCAGTATTTT
j_gene: TRBJ2-3; abundance: many; d_gene: -; v_gene: TRBV12-3/TRBV12-4; CDR3aa: CASSSPSGPTDTQYF; CDR3nt: TGTGCCAGCAGCTCCCCTTCGGGGCCCACAGATACGCAGTATTTT
j_gene: TRBJ2-7; abundance: many; d_gene: TRBD2; v_gene: TRBV28; CDR3aa: CASSLTSGSDEQYF; CDR3nt: TGTGCCAGCAGTCTGACTAGCGGGAGCGACGAGCAGTACTTC
j_gene: TRBJ2-6; abundance: few; d_gene: -; v_gene: TRBV6-5; CDR3aa: CASTISGANVLTF; CDR3nt: TGTGCCAGCACGATCTCTGGGGCCAACGTCCTGACTTTC
j_gene: TRBJ1-1; abundance: many; d_gene: -; v_gene: TRBV18; CDR3aa: CASSPPGGLSTEAFF; CDR3nt: TGTGCCAGCTCACCACCCGGGGGATTATCCACTGAAGCTTTCTTT